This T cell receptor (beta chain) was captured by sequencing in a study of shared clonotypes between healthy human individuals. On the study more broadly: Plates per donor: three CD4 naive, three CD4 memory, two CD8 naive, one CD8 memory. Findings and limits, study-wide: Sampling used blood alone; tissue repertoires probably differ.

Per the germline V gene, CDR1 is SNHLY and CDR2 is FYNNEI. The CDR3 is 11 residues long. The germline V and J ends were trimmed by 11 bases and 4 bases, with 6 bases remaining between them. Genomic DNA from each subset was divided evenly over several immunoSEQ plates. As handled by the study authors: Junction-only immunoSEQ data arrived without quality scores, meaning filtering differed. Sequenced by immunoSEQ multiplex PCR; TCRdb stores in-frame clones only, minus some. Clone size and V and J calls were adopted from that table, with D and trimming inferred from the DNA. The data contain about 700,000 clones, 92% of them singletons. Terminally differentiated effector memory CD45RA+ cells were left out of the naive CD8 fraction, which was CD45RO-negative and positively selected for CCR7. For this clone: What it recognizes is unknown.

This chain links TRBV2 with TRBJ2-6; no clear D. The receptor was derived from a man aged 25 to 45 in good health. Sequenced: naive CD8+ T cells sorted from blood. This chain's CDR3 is CADRGANVLTF. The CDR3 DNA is TGTGCCGACCGAGGGGCCAACGTCCTGACTTTC.